This T cell receptor (beta chain) was recovered during a study of cytomegalovirus exposure and HLA in healthy donors (dated by TCRdb to 2016 to 2017). For the study in its entirety: According to an earlier analysis of 587 of the donors, about 179 million T cells yielded some 110 million unique TCR beta sequences and about 300 Gb of sequence data. An early release covering roughly 600 HLA-typed donors comprised approximately 300 gigabases of sequencing data and tens of millions of unique TCR sequences. Of the roughly 410 genotyped donors, 70% to 90% were placed in the genetic ancestry cluster associated with self-reported Caucasian donors. The study aimed to test whether signatures of past pathogen exposure could be identified by cataloging public T cell receptors. The study used immunosequencing to profile the T cell repertoires of around 600 subjects and linked those repertoires to cytomegalovirus serostatus. A separate validation cohort of roughly 130 different subjects was used in addition to the 666-subject first cohort. The study combined high-throughput TCR immunosequencing, statistical association of individual TCRs with disease status, and machine learning to predict cytomegalovirus infection status. A later analysis re-analyzed previously published TCR beta repertoires from 600 to 850 donors and added high-resolution HLA genotyping to study TCR occurrence patterns. The later analysis used no new phenotypic data to find candidate immune exposures, relying instead on TCR beta sequences and their occurrence across donors. To decide whether each TCR beta V gene segment behaved as functional or pseudogenic, an earlier analysis of several hundred of the donors relied on high-throughput TCR beta sequencing. Alongside the repertoire data, information on donor age, sex, ethnicity and CMV serostatus was compiled. A later genetic analysis took genome-wide SNP genotypes for about 55% of the roughly 700 donors and used that subset as a discovery cohort. Every repertoire in the discovery cohort had been generated on one and the same sequencing platform. Class I and class II HLA loci were covered by the typing at four-digit resolution. The number of typed donors differed by locus: roughly 620-640 for A, B, C, DRB1 and DQB1; some 500 for DQA1; over 600 for DPA1; and around 450 for DPB1. Four to six DR-DQ haplotypes were handled as single units for association and clustering because linkage in the cohort was strong. Across 398 genotyped donors of the cohort, an average of roughly 250,000 unique TCR beta nucleotide sequences per donor were sequenced, and roughly 17% of those sequences were non-productive.

Details on this clone: The clone's antigen remains unknown. No much larger clone is present one base from it, and per-base qualities are unavailable.

The study at large found these results: Most CMV-associated TCR beta chains appeared to be HLA-restricted in a later analysis, and the HLA associations seemed to be driven largely by CMV exposure. In a later analysis, several top co-occurrence clusters were reported to appear linked to parvovirus B19, influenza, CMV and Epstein-Barr virus. Three of the identified cytomegalovirus-associated TCR beta chains were confirmed in vitro to be specific for cytomegalovirus antigens. A later analysis associated 15,000 or so TCR beta sequences with specific HLA alleles at a false discovery rate of 0.05. In a later analysis, the rate of TCR association differed among HLA loci, with DRB1 alleles having the most associated TCRs and HLA-C alleles having the fewest. HLA typing was unavailable for some donors at each locus, so association tests used only the typed subset. The classifier was reported to diagnose cytomegalovirus status with high specificity and sensitivity in both the original and validation cohorts. Strong co-occurrence of HLA alleles, especially DR and DQ, made assigning TCR associations to individual alleles difficult. In an earlier analysis of more than 500 of the donors, most TCR beta V segments appeared in productive rearrangements about 87% or about 30% of the time, broadly matching IMGT annotations. The 87-base-pair reads could not distinguish some IMGT-functional V segments, including TRBV6-2 and TRBV6-3, so those segments were excluded. Because counts were too low, under 20 rarely observed V segments, including chromosome 9 orphons, were left out of the earlier analysis of 587 of the donors. A later genetic analysis reported fewer N-insertions in productive TCRs among donors in an Asian-associated ancestry cluster than the roughly 650-donor mean. Correlated functional status among segregating V segments might be attributable to linkage disequilibrium, but an unknown experimental factor could not be ruled out. The study gave a list of 150 to 200 TCR beta chains associated with cytomegalovirus. The sequencing pipeline was judged likely to have produced a cluster of highly shared sequence variants as a technical artifact. The only immune exposure information available for the cohort was CMV serostatus. This cohort had only TCR beta chains sequenced, and the lack of alpha or paired-chain data limited which features could be detected. A further reported finding was that TCR beta sequences accurately predicted the HLA-A and HLA-B alleles for most subjects in the first cohort. In a later analysis, HLA-associated TCR beta chains were found to be more clonally expanded and to have lower generation probabilities than equally common non-associated chains. Roughly uniform sequencing depth across donors was assumed in presence/absence analyses, although this assumption may not hold. It was suggested by the authors that the approach could potentially be generalized to other disease states and immunological phenotypes. Most TCR sequences were seen in very few donors, while some public TCRs were found in many individuals. In a later genetic analysis, a missense DCLRE1C variant was associated with V-gene and J-gene trimming of TCR beta chains, and the association was replicated in an independent cohort.

Library preparation employed the immunoSEQ multiplex PCR assay. For the multiplex PCR, a mixture combining 60 forward primers for TCR Vbeta segments and 13 reverse primers for TCR Jbeta segments was used. The CDR3 region of rearranged TCR beta genes was amplified from genomic DNA with a multiplex PCR assay. The amplified TCR beta libraries were sequenced on the Illumina HiSeq System as 87-base-pair reads. From the authors' description of their analysis: A later analysis counted about 80 million unique TCR beta chains across the 666 repertoires, and some 11 million of these chains were shared by at least two donors. Raw reads were error-corrected and collapsed into unique sequences with a nearest-neighbor algorithm that merged closely related sequences to remove PCR and sequencing errors. CDR3 sequences were aligned to IMGT reference sequences to assign V, D and J gene segments. For a sequence to be retained, a match of at least six nucleotides was required to both a V gene segment and a J gene segment. A rearrangement counted as productive if the CDR3 had no stop codons and remained in frame with V and J, and every other rearrangement counted as non-productive. Following IMGT convention, CDR3 was defined as the stretch from the second conserved V-encoded cysteine up to the conserved J-encoded phenylalanine. The earlier analysis of approximately 500 of the donors excluded sequences that lacked an unambiguous match to a single V gene segment. An earlier analysis of several hundred of the donors called V segments functional above 56.7% productive rearrangements and segregating when the between-donor standard deviation exceeded 5%. To diagnose cytomegalovirus status from the catalog of TCR beta chain sequences, a statistical classification framework was built. In a later analysis, TCR nucleotide sequences were compared against IMGT/GENE-DB human TR gene sequences so that V and J genes could be assigned. A later analysis assigned CDR3 sequences and most-parsimonious VDJ recombination scenarios with the TCRdist pipeline. In a later analysis, every TCR beta chain was defined by the combination of its CDR3 amino acid sequence and its V-gene family, and reads without a unique V-gene family were dropped. In a later analysis, several hundred highly shared, low-generation-probability nucleotide sequences were removed to address suspected cross-contamination and a sequencing artifact. A later analysis calculated a clonal expansion index for each public chain from normalized within-repertoire ranks of inferred template counts. In a later analysis, generation probabilities were computed with a VDJ recombination model fitted to out-of-frame rearrangements, and the resulting probabilities were checked against IGoR. Hypergeometric tests were used in a later analysis to score TCR-TCR, TCR-HLA and TCR-CMV co-occurrence, with a repertoire-size bias correction applied to the TCR pairs. A later analysis estimated false discovery rates by permuting HLA or CMV assignments 20 times. In a later analysis, co-occurring TCRs were grouped using DBSCAN, and TCRdist sequence similarity was added for clustering within HLA-allele-positive subsets. Repertoires with fewer than 30,000 or more than 120,000 public chains, plus five repertoires with anomalous nucleotide sharing, were excluded from co-occurrence clustering. Not all clones reach the TCRdb copy of this immuneACCESS table, which keeps in-frame sequences only. Checked studies attribute under half of the gap to unresolved V genes and leave the rest unexplained. The V and J calls and clone size come from that table; D and trimming were worked out from the DNA. The sample includes approximately 160,000 clones, with 80% to 85% observed a single time. The ten top clones hold about 4% of the sample.

Germline trimming amounts to 7 bases on V and 0 bases on J, with 6 as the count of junction bases outside the gene matches. For CDR1 and CDR2, the germline V gene lists SQVTM and ANQGSEA. The CDR3 holds 13 amino acids from the cysteine to the phenylalanine. The only DNA kept is the CDR3, 39 bases in frame from the first base. In total, about 650 healthy bone marrow donors made up the cohort. Cohort members were all nominally healthy when sampled, although unrecorded immune exposures were likely present. The donor tested CMV seropositive and was one of the 289 seropositive cohort members. A peripheral blood sample was provided by each donor, and peripheral blood mononuclear cells were used for TCR beta sequencing. Genomic DNA was extracted from the blood cell samples with the Qiagen DNeasy Blood Extraction Kit.

The clonotype comes from a man between 45 and 60 years old in good health and CMV-seropositive. The sequencing sample was made of PBMCs. The chain employs TRBV29-1 and TRBJ2-7; TRBD1 matches 7 bases in the middle. The CDR3 sequence is CSAGTAHSYEQYF. The base sequence is TGCAGCGCGGGGACAGCACACTCCTACGAGCAGTACTTC.